The 13 T cell receptor beta chains below come from one sample, sequenced in a study of blood T cell repertoires in COVID-19. Generated by immunoSEQ multiplex PCR, the TCRdb table keeps only in-frame clones and is missing some. The sample lists around 250,000 clones; about nine tenths were seen once. Sequenced material: PBMCs or T cells enriched from blood (not recorded which). Receptors originate from a young man who had recovered from COVID-19.

V usage is TRBV5-1 and J usage is TRBJ1-5; D gene unclear. Trimming pared 1 base from V and 1 base from J, leaving 9 bases between. There are 15 residues in the CDR3. CDR1 SGHRS and CDR2 YFSETQ come from the germline V gene. The DNA of the CDR3 is TGCGCCAGCAGCTTGTGGGGAGACAGCAATCAGCCCCAGCATTTT. Amino acids: CASSLWGDSNQPQHF.

This clone has just a few counts. The CDR3 DNA reads as TGCAGCGCTAGGACAGAAAACACTGAAGCTTTCTTT. Translating it yields CSARTENTEAFF. This chain links TRBV29-1 with TRBJ1-1; D is possibly TRBD1 (6 bases). Trimming removed 7 bases from V and 2 bases from J, with 11 bases in between. Germline-derived CDR1 and CDR2 are SQVTM and ANQGSEA. The CDR3 is 12 amino acids.

The rearrangement uses TRBV5-1 and TRBJ1-2; D is perhaps TRBD1 (5 bases). The CDR3 is made up of 15 amino acids. Trimming pared 3 bases from V and 4 bases from J, leaving 16 bases between. Looked up from germline, CDR1 is SGHRS and CDR2 is YFSETQ. CDR3 sequence reads: CASSSTPTDSYGYTF. In DNA, the CDR3 is TGCGCCAGCAGCTCGACCCCGACAGACTCCTATGGCTACACCTTC. The full variable domain, rest sourced from reference TRBV5-1 and TRBJ1-2, is KAGVTQTPRYLIKTRGQQVTLSCSPISGHRSVSWYQQTPGQGLQFLFEYFSETQRNKGNFPGRFSGRQFSNSRSEMNVSTLELGDSALYLCASSSTPTDSYGYTFGSGTRLTVV.

The V and J genes are TRBV12-3 or TRBV12-4 and TRBJ1-2; possible D gene TRBD1, 5 bases. Between the trimmed V and J ends, which lost 3 bases and 4 bases, there was a span of 9 bases. There are 13 residues in the CDR3. The CDR3 DNA reads TGTGCCAGCAGTTTCCAGGGCCCCTATGGCTACACCTTC. Translation gives CASSFQGPYGYTF.

The genes are TRBV5-5 and TRBJ2-1, with TRBD2 matching over 9 bases. J lost 0 bases, V lost 4 bases, and 8 bases had no gene match. CDR3 size: 17 residues. CDR1 and CDR2 from the germline V gene are SGHKS and YYEKEE (reference sequence). CDR3 sequence: CASSIRLADSSYNEQFF. The CDR3 bases are TGTGCCAGCAGCATTCGACTAGCGGATAGCTCCTACAATGAGCAGTTCTTC.

This chain's CDR3 is CASSSGTGGSGELFF. For the CDR3, the DNA is TGCGCCAGCAGCTCCGGGACAGGGGGTTCCGGGGAGCTGTTTTTT. V is TRBV5-1 and J is TRBJ2-2, with 11 bases aligning to TRBD1. J lost 6 bases, V lost 3 bases, and 4 bases had no gene match. Germline V CDR1 and CDR2: SGHRS, YFSETQ. The CDR3 sequence is 15 residues long.

This clone was counted a few times. The V call is TRBV7-2, the J call TRBJ2-1, with 7 bases identical to TRBD2. CDR3 length: 14 amino acids. The V segment lost 5 bases and the J segment 6 bases; nucleotides outside the gene matches: 7. Germline CDR1 reads SGHTA; CDR2 reads FQGNSA. CDR3: CASSPGLVPNEQFF. The CDR3 DNA reads as TGTGCCAGCAGCCCCGGACTAGTGCCCAATGAGCAGTTCTTC.

The rearrangement uses TRBV7-2 and TRBJ2-5; D is perhaps TRBD1 (6 bases). The CDR3 sequence is 13 residues long. V lost 3 bases to trimming and J lost 13 bases, with 18 bases between them. The germline CDR1 and CDR2 sequences are SGHTA and FQGNSA. CDR3 bases: TGTGCCAGCAGCTTCAACCTACAGGGACCCTTGTACTTC. Amino acid sequence: CASSFNLQGPLYF.

The J gene is TRBJ2-7, the V gene TRBV3-1 (or the pseudogene TRBV3-2), with TRBD2 matching over 11 bases. V was clipped by 3 bases and J by 4 bases; unmatched bases: 2. Germline values: CDR1 LGHDT, CDR2 YNNKEL (reference sequence). This CDR3 has 14 amino acids. In DNA, the CDR3 is TGTGCCAGCAGCCATAGCGGGGGGGCGTACGAGCAGTACTTC. Amino acid sequence: CASSHSGGAYEQYF.

This clone was seen many times. The chain is built from TRBV5-1 and TRBJ2-3; maybe TRBD2 (6 bases). CDR3 size: 14 residues. With 4 bases removed from V and 4 bases from J, the gap between germline ends came to 13 bases. The germline gives CDR1 SGHRS, CDR2 YFSETQ. The CDR3 DNA sequence: TGCGCCAGCAGCGAGGGGACTGAACCAGATACGCAGTATTTT. Amino acids: CASSEGTEPDTQYF.

This clone was picked up a small number of times. The chain uses TRBV30 and TRBJ1-3; no firm D call. This CDR3 contains 14 residues. With 2 bases removed from V and 0 bases from J, the gap between germline ends came to 8 bases. Germline V lookup: CDR1 GTSNPN, CDR2 SVGIG (reference sequence). DNA for the CDR3: TGTGCCTGGAGTTACGGGTCCTCTGGAAACACCATATATTTT. Translating gives CAWSYGSSGNTIYF. Combining the CDR3 with reference TRBV30 and TRBJ1-3 gives the whole variable domain SQTIHQWPATLVQPVGSPLSLECTVEGTSNPNLYWYRQAAGRGLQLLFYSVGIGQISSEVPQNLSASRPQDRQFILSSKKLLLSDSGFYLCAWSYGSSGNTIYFGEGSWLTVV.

CDR3 protein: CASSYSTRGTGNTIYF. CDR3 in DNA: TGTGCCAGCAGTTACTCGACCCGGGGAACTGGAAACACCATATATTTT. This sequence joins TRBV6-5 and TRBJ1-3; D call uncertain. The CDR3 covers 16 residues. The germline V gene has CDR1 MNHEY and CDR2 SVGAGI. Trimming removed 0 bases at V and 2 bases at J, with 11 bases between.

The chain recombines TRBV9 with TRBJ2-1; D not certain. Germline assignment: CDR1 SGDLS and CDR2 YYNGEE. The CDR3 has 16 residues. The V end lost 4 bases, the J end lost 2 bases, and 16 bases lay between the germline ends. CDR3 sequence reads: CASSTELSLAYNEQFF. The CDR3 coding sequence is TGTGCCAGCAGCACAGAGCTGTCCTTGGCCTACAATGAGCAGTTCTTC.